The present T cell receptor beta chain was sequenced within a study of T cells in Graves' hyperthyroidism and ophthalmopathy. Whole-study results and caveats: The model's output predicted ophthalmopathy at a median of roughly seven months prior to onset.

As regards this clonotype: As yet, its antigen is unknown.

Amplified TCR beta CDR3 regions came from RNA transcripts. The HTBI set primed first-round TCR CDR3 RT-PCR. TCRdb re-analysed the multiplex PCR reads in MiXCR, keeping a single row per CDR3 protein. Among more than 350,000 distinct CDR3 sequences, 15% were seen once, and the ten largest hold over 25%. The CDR3 covers 16 residues. Trimming removed 1 base from V and 0 bases from J; junction bases left unmatched: 1. Looked up from germline, CDR1 is KGHDR and CDR2 is SFDVKD. The receptor was derived from a woman younger than 45 with Graves' hyperthyroidism. The chain joins TRBV24-1 to TRBJ2-1; 8 bases line up with TRBD2. The source material was blood. The DNA for the CDR3 is TGTGCCACCAGTGATTTAAGCGGGAGCTCCTACAATGAGCAGTTCTTC. Translating it yields CATSDLSGSSYNEQFF.